Following are 16 T cell receptor beta chains from one sample sequenced in a study of blood T cell repertoires in COVID-19. Profiled with immunoSEQ multiplex PCR; TCRdb holds only in-frame clones, not every one. The table includes 300,000 to 400,000 clones, 75% to 90% detected once. The sequenced material came from peripheral blood. The receptors were gathered from a woman in her 50s with COVID-19, enrolled during active disease.

V is TRBV5-5 and J is TRBJ1-1; the match to TRBD1 covers 8 bases. The CDR3 sequence is 15 residues long. V lost 0 bases to trimming and J lost 0 bases; unmatched junction nucleotides: 1. Germline assignment: CDR1 SGHKS and CDR2 YYEKEE (reference sequence). CDR3 in amino acids: CASSLGDRLNTEAFF. In DNA, the CDR3 is TGTGCCAGCAGCTTGGGGGACAGGCTGAACACTGAAGCTTTCTTT.

The chain is built from TRBV7-2 and TRBJ2-7, with 8 bases aligning to TRBD1. V shed 5 bases, J shed 6 bases, and the junction held 12 bases outside the gene matches. Looked up from germline, CDR1 is SGHTA and CDR2 is FQGNSA. The CDR3 consists of 15 residues. CDR3 sequence reads: CASSPSLGQGLEQYF. The CDR3 DNA reads as TGTGCCAGCAGCCCGAGCCTCGGACAGGGACTCGAGCAGTACTTC.

V usage is TRBV9 and J usage is TRBJ2-2; D call uncertain. This CDR3 has 14 amino acids. CDR1 and CDR2 from the germline V gene are SGDLS and YYNGEE. The V end lost 1 base, the J end lost 1 base, and 5 bases lay between the germline ends. The CDR3 region has the DNA TGTGCCAGCAGCGTATTAATGAACACCGGGGAGCTGTTTTTT. Translating gives CASSVLMNTGELFF.

The CDR3 coding sequence is TGTGCCACCAGTGGGGACAGGGTAGCAGATACGCAGTATTTT. Protein: CATSGDRVADTQYF. This sequence joins TRBV24-1 and TRBJ2-3, with TRBD1 matching over 9 bases. J gave up 4 bases and V 5 bases, and 3 bases lay outside the gene matches. The V gene's germline CDR1 is KGHDR and CDR2 SFDVKD. This CDR3 has 14 residues.

The chain links TRBV18 to TRBJ2-7; TRBD2 matches at 14 bases. The CDR3 runs 16 residues. Germline trimming cut 6 bases from V and 3 bases from J; bases unmatched to any gene: 7. CDR1 KGHSH and CDR2 LQKENI come from the germline V gene. As DNA, the CDR3 is TGTGCCAGCTCGACGGGACTAGCGGGAGAGCTCTACGAGCAGTACTTC. Its translation: CASSTGLAGELYEQYF.

The chain combines TRBV19 with TRBJ1-2; 8 positions match TRBD1. CDR3 length: 16 amino acids. Germline assignment: CDR1 LNHDA and CDR2 SQIVND (reference sequence). V was clipped by 2 bases and J by 4 bases; unmatched bases: 9. CDR3 DNA sequence: TGTGCCAGTAGTATATTTCAGGGGGCGCTTAGCTATGGCTACACCTTC. This codes for CASSIFQGALSYGYTF.

This chain joins TRBV24-1 and TRBJ1-4; D unresolved. CDR1 is KGHDR and CDR2 is SFDVKD in the germline V gene. CDR3 length: 15 amino acids. Trimming pared 0 bases from V and 10 bases from J, leaving 14 bases between. CDR3 in amino acids: CATSDLVSNLPKLFF. CDR3 bases: TGTGCCACCAGTGATTTGGTCTCTAACCTCCCAAAACTGTTTTTT.

This rearrangement joins TRBV12-5 to TRBJ2-2; a weak D match, TRBD1 (6 bases). Germline V gives CDR1 LGHNT, CDR2 FRNRAP. This CDR3 has 15 residues. The V gene lost 3 bases and the J gene lost 4 bases, with 12 bases spanning the gap. In DNA, the CDR3 is TGTGCTAGTGGTTTACAGGGTTCGGGCACCGGGGAGCTGTTTTTT. This encodes CASGLQGSGTGELFF. Full variable domain (rest looked up from reference TRBV12-5 and TRBJ2-2): DARVTQTPRHKVTEMGQEVTMRCQPILGHNTVFWYRQTMMQGLELLAYFRNRAPLDDSGMPKDRFSAEMPDATLATLKIQPSEPRDSAVYFCASGLQGSGTGELFFGEGSRLTVL.

The rearrangement links TRBV19 to TRBJ1-4, with 8 bases fitting TRBD1. Germline V lookup: CDR1 LNHDA, CDR2 SQIVND (reference sequence). V was pared by 5 bases and J by 11 bases, with 10 bases of the junction left unmatched. This CDR3 has 14 amino acids. CDR3 amino acids: CASSVTGASMKLFF. The DNA of the CDR3 is TGTGCCAGTAGTGTGACAGGGGCCTCGATGAAACTGTTTTTT.

This clone was observed a single time. The gene calls are TRBV28 and TRBJ1-2, with D maybe TRBD1 (6 bases). This CDR3 contains 14 residues. Germline loops: CDR1 MDHEN, CDR2 SYDVKM. Trimming removed 6 bases at V and 6 bases at J, with 17 bases between. The CDR3 here is CASSNQGRGHGYTF. CDR3 in DNA: TGTGCCAGCAGCAACCAGGGGCGCGGGCATGGCTACACCTTC.

This sequence joins TRBV19 and TRBJ2-7, with a tentative D call TRBD2 (5 bases). This CDR3 comprises 14 residues. Germline V gene lookup returns CDR1 LNHDA and CDR2 SQIVND (reference sequence). Trimming took 7 bases from V and 6 from J, leaving 19 bases between them. As DNA, the CDR3 is TGTGCCAGTACCCCCGGACTGCTCGTCGGCGAGCAGTACTTC. As protein: CASTPGLLVGEQYF.

The chain is built from TRBV29-1 and TRBJ2-3; D not resolved. V was trimmed by 0 bases and J by 1 base, leaving 11 bases between them. CDR1 is SQVTM, CDR2 ANQGSEA, per germline. CDR3 size: 15 residues. The DNA for the CDR3 is TGCAGCGTTGAAGATAACCTATCCGGCACAGATACGCAGTATTTT. Its translation is CSVEDNLSGTDTQYF.

The chain couples TRBV3-1 (or the pseudogene TRBV3-2) to TRBJ2-7, with D perhaps matching TRBD2 (5 bases). The ends were cut back, 2 bases at V and 3 bases at J, with 11 bases in the middle. Germline values: CDR1 LGHDT, CDR2 YNNKEL (reference sequence). The CDR3 is 14 residues long. The CDR3 nucleotides are TGTGCCAGCAGCCAAAGGGTAGCGAACTACGAGCAGTACTTC. As protein: CASSQRVANYEQYF.

Remarks on this clone: In the same sample, other DNA sequences code for this CDR3. CDR3 sequence: CASSLGGSSYNEQFF. The CDR3 nucleotides are TGTGCCAGCAGCTTGGGCGGGAGCTCCTACAATGAGCAGTTCTTC. The J gene is TRBJ2-1, the V gene TRBV5-4; 7 nucleotides line up with TRBD2. Germline CDR1 reads SGHNT; CDR2 reads YYREEE (reference sequence). The V gene end was trimmed by 0 bases and the J gene end by 0 bases; junction bases not matched to a gene: 0. The CDR3 consists of 15 residues.

This clone was counted once. This chain connects TRBV7-2 to TRBJ2-1; 7 bases agree with TRBD2. V lost 5 bases to trimming and J lost 3 bases; unmatched junction nucleotides: 10. From germline, CDR1 is SGHTA and CDR2 FQGNSA. The CDR3 extends over 16 amino acids. The CDR3 reads CASSAPREGLYNEQFF. The CDR3 coding sequence is TGTGCCAGCAGCGCCCCCAGGGAGGGGCTCTACAATGAGCAGTTCTTC. Filled out from reference TRBV7-2 and TRBJ2-1, the complete variable domain reads GAGVSQSPSNKVTEKGKDVELRCDPISGHTALYWYRQSLGQGLEFLIYFQGNSAPDKSGLPSDRFSAERTGGSVSTLTIQRTQQEDSAVYLCASSAPREGLYNEQFFGPGTRLTVL.

This clone was detected only once. The chain has TRBV2 and TRBJ2-5, with 15 bases fitting TRBD2. V trimming: 6 bases; J trimming: 5 bases; junction bases outside the gene matches: 13. The CDR3 consists of 18 residues. The germline V gene has CDR1 SNHLY and CDR2 FYNNEI. The CDR3 bases are TGTGCCAGCAGCGACGGGACTAGCGGGAGGCTCTTCGCGGAGACCCAGTACTTC. It translates to CASSDGTSGRLFAETQYF.